Listed below are T cell receptor beta chains from one sample, sequenced in a study of radiotherapy plus CTLA-4 blockade in lung cancer. Profiling relied on immunoSEQ multiplex PCR, and the TCRdb table lists in-frame clones only, not all of them. Of about 77,000 clones in the sample, approximately 73% were seen once. The source material was peripheral blood, sampled from a patient treated with radiotherapy plus ipilimumab. These receptors were collected from a human donor with non-small cell lung cancer whose response to radiotherapy plus ipilimumab could not be evaluated. CDR3s include the opening cysteine and the closing phenylalanine or tryptophan. The D gene is left open where the match is weak. The listing skips clone size in some rows; elsewhere it reads once, few, many or a size class.

v_gene,d_gene,len,j_gene,abundance,CDR3nt,CDR3aa
TRBV5-4,-,13,TRBJ2-5,once,TGTGCCAGCAGCTTGGACGGCGGGGAGACCCAGTACTTC,CASSLDGGETQYF
TRBV10-1,TRBD2,16,TRBJ2-7,-,TGCGCCAGCGTCAAGGCTAGCGGGGGCTTCAGCTACGAGCAGTACTTC,CASVKASGGFSYEQYF
TRBV29-1,TRBD1,13,TRBJ2-7,-,TGCAGCGTTGATTACGGGACAGGGGTCGAGCAGTACTTC,CSVDYGTGVEQYF
TRBV9,-,14,TRBJ2-1,-,TGTGCCAGCAGCGTAAGGTGGGGGGACAATGAGCAGTTCTTC,CASSVRWGDNEQFF
TRBV4-3,TRBD1,14,TRBJ1-4,-,TGCGCCAGCAGCCAAGTATCCCACAGGGGGAAACTGTTTTTT,CASSQVSHRGKLFF
TRBV5-1,TRBD2,17,TRBJ2-2,-,TGCGCCAGCAGCTTGGTTAGCGGGGGGGCGAACACCGGGGAGCTGTTTTTT,CASSLVSGGANTGELFF
TRBV12-5,-,13,TRBJ2-7,-,TGTGCTAGTGGTTTCGCCACATTAAGCGAGCAGTACTTC,CASGFATLSEQYF
TRBV9,-,14,TRBJ1-2,-,TGTGCCAGCAGCGTAGTGGGCTCCCCAGGAAGCTACACCTTC,CASSVVGSPGSYTF
TRBV2,-,17,TRBJ2-1,once,TGTGCCAGCAGTCCCAATAGCGCCCACGACTCCTACAATGAGCAGTTCTTC,CASSPNSAHDSYNEQFF
TRBV18,-,11,TRBJ1-2,-,TGTGCCAGCTCACTTTCCCTTGGCTACACCTTC,CASSLSLGYTF
TRBV2,-,15,TRBJ2-7,-,TGTGCCAGCAGTGAAGCTTGGGGGCCGAATTACGAGCAGTACTTC,CASSEAWGPNYEQYF
TRBV7-2,-,13,TRBJ2-3,-,TGTGCCAGCAGCCTCGGGGTCACAGATACGCAGTATTTT,CASSLGVTDTQYF
TRBV30,-,15,TRBJ1-5,-,TGTGCCTGGAGCATTAGTGAAGAACCCAATCAGCCCCAGCATTTT,CAWSISEEPNQPQHF
TRBV19,TRBD2,16,TRBJ2-2,-,TGTGCCAGTAGTACCGGGAGGGGCGCGAACACCGGGGAGCTGTTTTTT,CASSTGRGANTGELFF
TRBV19,-,18,TRBJ2-6,few,TGTGCCAGTAGCTTCCTTCGGGAGTTTGGTACTGGGGCCAACGTCCTGACTTTC,CASSFLREFGTGANVLTF
TRBV9,-,15,TRBJ1-1,-,TGTGCCAGCAGCGTAGGCAGGATGCAGAACACTGAAGCTTTCTTT,CASSVGRMQNTEAFF
TRBV30,TRBD1,13,TRBJ1-1,-,TGTGCCTGGAGAGGACAGGCCGTCACTGAAGCTTTCTTT,CAWRGQAVTEAFF
TRBV9,TRBD1,14,TRBJ1-2,-,TGTGCCAGCGAGGACAGGGGGGGGTCGGATGGCTACACCTTC,CASEDRGGSDGYTF
TRBV28,TRBD2,16,TRBJ2-1,few,TGTGCCAGCAGTTCCAATCTAGCGGGGGGGAGCAATGAGCAGTTCTTC,CASSSNLAGGSNEQFF
TRBV4-3,TRBD1,16,TRBJ1-6,-,TGCGCCAGCAGCCAAGAGAGTTGGGACAGCGGTTCACCCCTCCACTTT,CASSQESWDSGSPLHF
TRBV4-1,TRBD2,18,TRBJ2-4,-,TGCGCCAGCAGCCAAGTAGCGGGAGTCGTAATAGCCAAAAACATTCAGTACTTC,CASSQVAGVVIAKNIQYF
TRBV6-6,TRBD1,15,TRBJ2-3,-,TGTGCCAGCGCGACAGGGACCTTCGGCACAGATACGCAGTATTTT,CASATGTFGTDTQYF
TRBV6-1,-,14,TRBJ1-2,few,TGTGCCAGCAGTGAGGGGCCAGGGCCTTGGGGCTACACCTTC,CASSEGPGPWGYTF
TRBV28,-,15,TRBJ1-1,-,TGTGCCAGCATCCCCACTCCCGGGAAGGGCACTGAAGCTTTCTTT,CASIPTPGKGTEAFF
TRBV6-6,-,15,TRBJ2-1,-,TGTGCCAGCAGTTACTTACAGGGATTCTACAATGAGCAGTTCTTC,CASSYLQGFYNEQFF
TRBV5-1,TRBD1,17,TRBJ2-5,-,TGCGCCAGCAGCCCCGGGACAGGGGGTTTCGGGAGGGAGACCCAGTACTTC,CASSPGTGGFGRETQYF
TRBV11-2,TRBD1,16,TRBJ2-1,-,TGTGCCAGCAGCCGACCAGGGACAGGGTCCTACAATGAGCAGTTCTTC,CASSRPGTGSYNEQFF
TRBV6-5,TRBD2,14,TRBJ2-1,-,TGTGCCAGCAGTCTAGCGGGAGGCTACAATGAGCAGTTCTTC,CASSLAGGYNEQFF